This entry lists 13 T cell receptor beta chains sequenced from one sample in a study of T cell responses to AZD1222 COVID-19 vaccine. Using immunoSEQ multiplex PCR, the repertoire was profiled, and TCRdb retains in-frame clones only, with some absent. The data contain approximately 130,000 clones, over 85% of them singletons. The specimen was peripheral blood, collected on day 0 of AZD1222 vaccination. The receptors come from an adult in good health.

This chain links TRBV18 with TRBJ1-1; 9 bases are shared with TRBD1. Germline V lookup: CDR1 KGHSH, CDR2 LQKENI. The length of the CDR3 is 14 residues. J was trimmed by 6 bases and V by 5 bases; bases with no gene match: 7. In DNA form, the CDR3 reads TGTGCCAGCTCAGCGGGACAGGGACGACCTGAAGCTTTCTTT. It specifies CASSAGQGRPEAFF.

This clone was recorded once. The J gene is TRBJ1-2, the V gene TRBV30; D gene unclear. CDR1 and CDR2 from the germline V gene are GTSNPN and SVGIG (reference sequence). This CDR3 comprises 15 residues. V gave up 0 bases and J gave up 6 bases, with 17 bases separating them. CDR3 nucleotide sequence: TGTGCCTGGAGTGTAAGGCAGTCCGTTCTACATGGCTACACCTTC. It translates to CAWSVRQSVLHGYTF.

As concerns this clone: Additional DNA sequences in this sample encode the identical CDR3. The chain uses TRBV3-1 (or the pseudogene TRBV3-2) and TRBJ1-6, with no clear D. Germline V CDR1 and CDR2: LGHDT, YNNKEL (reference sequence). The CDR3 is 15 residues long. The V gene lost 2 bases and the J gene lost 3 bases, with 8 bases spanning the gap. The CDR3 sequence is CASSQTLSYNSPLHF. DNA for the CDR3: TGTGCCAGCAGCCAAACCCTTAGCTATAATTCACCCCTCCACTTT.

The V and J genes are TRBV28 and TRBJ1-4; 7 bases are a match to TRBD1. This CDR3 region has 15 residues. Germline V gene lookup returns CDR1 MDHEN and CDR2 SYDVKM. V trimming: 5 bases; J trimming: 5 bases; junction bases outside the gene matches: 8. The CDR3 DNA follows: TGTGCCAGCAGTGCCGCCGGGACAGCCAATGAAAAACTGTTTTTT. It specifies CASSAAGTANEKLFF. Based on the CDR3 plus reference TRBV28 and TRBJ1-4, the full variable domain is DVKVTQSSRYLVKRTGEKVFLECVQDMDHENMFWYRQDPGLGLRLIYFSYDVKMKEKGDIPEGYSVSREKKERFSLILESASTNQTSMYLCASSAAGTANEKLFFGSGTQLSVL.

This clone was seen a single time. The V gene is TRBV29-1, the J gene TRBJ1-2; tentative D call: TRBD1 (6 bases). Trimming took off 7 bases at V and 8 bases at J, with 14 bases between the two ends. CDR3 length equals 11 residues. Per germline, CDR1 SQVTM and CDR2 ANQGSEA. The CDR3 bases are TGCAGCGCTTCAGGGGCGGGAGGCTACACCTTC. Its protein is CSASGAGGYTF.

Worth noting for this clone: Other DNA sequences within the sample encode an identical CDR3. The chain links TRBV7-2 to TRBJ1-1; perhaps TRBD1 as D (5 bases). V lost 4 bases, J lost 1 base, and 7 bases lay in between. CDR1 and CDR2 from the germline V gene are SGHTA and FQGNSA. This CDR3 region has 13 residues. CDR3: CASSSDRNTEAFF. The CDR3 region has the DNA TGTGCCAGCAGCTCCGACAGGAACACTGAAGCTTTCTTT.

V gene TRBV4-2 combines with J gene TRBJ1-2; D is unresolved. The CDR3 length is 15 residues. V dropped 0 bases and J dropped 4 bases, with 12 bases sitting between them. Germline loops: CDR1 LGHNA, CDR2 YNFKEQ. As DNA, the CDR3 is TGTGCCAGCAGCCAAGATTTAGTCAGAGTCTATGGCTACACCTTC. Translating gives CASSQDLVRVYGYTF.

This sequence joins TRBV7-2 and TRBJ1-3, with D unclear. Germline loops: CDR1 SGHTA, CDR2 FQGNSA. This CDR3 has 17 residues. V was cut by 5 bases and J by 2 bases, with 19 bases left in between. CDR3 in DNA: TGTGCCAGCAGCACCAAACGGAGGGCTGAGGCTGGAAACACCATATATTTT. This gives the protein CASSTKRRAEAGNTIYF.

The V call is TRBV19, the J call TRBJ2-3, with no clear D. From germline, CDR1 is LNHDA and CDR2 SQIVND (reference sequence). The CDR3 length is 16 residues. V was shortened by 3 bases and J by 2 bases, with 15 bases between the two germline ends. The CDR3 reads CASSMQKSGYTDTQYF. DNA for the CDR3: TGTGCCAGTAGTATGCAAAAATCGGGTTACACAGATACGCAGTATTTT.

The chain uses TRBV24-1 and TRBJ2-1, with 9 bases aligning to TRBD2. V lost 4 bases and J lost 5; bases outside the gene matches: 8. This CDR3 spans 16 amino acids. Germline CDR1 KGHDR, CDR2 SFDVKD. The CDR3 here is CATSETVAGENNEQFF. DNA for the CDR3: TGTGCCACCAGTGAAACTGTAGCGGGAGAAAACAATGAGCAGTTCTTC.

The J gene is TRBJ2-5, the V gene TRBV7-2; TRBD2 might be the D (6 bases). This CDR3 is 15 amino acids long. Trimming took 5 bases from V and 2 from J, leaving 15 bases between them. Germline CDR1 is SGHTA and CDR2 is FQGNSA. CDR3 amino acids: CASSRTRAGQETQYF. The CDR3 DNA follows: TGTGCCAGCAGCCGTACCCGGGCGGGGCAAGAGACCCAGTACTTC.

The CDR3: CASSSSVSGANVLTF. The CDR3 DNA is TGTGCCAGCAGTTCTAGCGTGTCTGGGGCCAACGTCCTGACTTTC. V usage is TRBV2 and J usage is TRBJ2-6; tentatively, D is TRBD2 (6 bases). The germline CDR1 and CDR2 sequences are SNHLY and FYNNEI. V lost 5 bases to trimming and J lost 1 base, with 9 bases between them. This CDR3 is 15 amino acids long.

This CDR3 is CASRDAYEQYF. The CDR3 coding sequence is TGTGCCAGCAGGGATGCCTACGAGCAGTACTTC. The chain joins TRBV12-3 or TRBV12-4 to TRBJ2-7, with D uncertain. The CDR3 covers 11 residues. Between the trimmed V and J ends, which lost 6 bases and 2 bases, there was a span of 5 bases.